This T cell receptor beta chain was profiled in a study of T cell responses to AZD1222 COVID-19 vaccine. Clones were read by immunoSEQ multiplex PCR, and TCRdb kept only the in-frame ones, dropping some. The data show about 130,000 clones, with more than 90% seen just once and 1.5% to 2% held by the top ten. Broader study findings: Reportedly, close to half of spike-specific TCRs are directed against unmutated variant regions. Dominant at 160-218 and 743-854, vaccine-associated CD4 TCRs also spanned spike. Baseline testing showed seropositivity in only a handful of AZD1222 recipients.

The germline V gene encodes CDR1 LNHDA and CDR2 SQIVND (reference sequence). The CDR3 runs 14 residues. V dropped 7 bases and J dropped 5 bases, with 12 bases sitting between them. As for this clone: The antigen is not known.

Sample: peripheral blood, taken 28 days after the second AZD1222 dose. The TCR sequence derives from an adult who received the AZD1222 COVID-19 vaccine. The rearrangement joins TRBV19 to TRBJ1-6; D gene ambiguous. This CDR3 reads CASMSKLNNSPLHF. CDR3 nucleotide sequence: TGTGCCAGTATGTCAAAACTTAATAATTCACCCCTCCACTTT.